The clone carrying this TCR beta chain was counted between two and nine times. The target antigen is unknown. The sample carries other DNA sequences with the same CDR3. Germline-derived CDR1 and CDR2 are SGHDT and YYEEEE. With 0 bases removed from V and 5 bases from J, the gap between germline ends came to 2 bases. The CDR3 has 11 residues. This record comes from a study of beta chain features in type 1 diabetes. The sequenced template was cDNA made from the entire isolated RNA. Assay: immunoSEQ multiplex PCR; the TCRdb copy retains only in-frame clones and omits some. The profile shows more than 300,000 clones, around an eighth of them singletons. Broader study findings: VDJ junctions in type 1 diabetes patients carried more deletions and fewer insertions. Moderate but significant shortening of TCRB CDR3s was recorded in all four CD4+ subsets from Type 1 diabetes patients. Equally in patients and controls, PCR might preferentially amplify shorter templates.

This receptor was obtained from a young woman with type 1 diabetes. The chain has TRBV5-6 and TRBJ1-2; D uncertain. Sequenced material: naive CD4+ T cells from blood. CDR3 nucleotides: TGTGCCAGCAGCTTGGCATATGGCTACACCTTC. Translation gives CASSLAYGYTF.